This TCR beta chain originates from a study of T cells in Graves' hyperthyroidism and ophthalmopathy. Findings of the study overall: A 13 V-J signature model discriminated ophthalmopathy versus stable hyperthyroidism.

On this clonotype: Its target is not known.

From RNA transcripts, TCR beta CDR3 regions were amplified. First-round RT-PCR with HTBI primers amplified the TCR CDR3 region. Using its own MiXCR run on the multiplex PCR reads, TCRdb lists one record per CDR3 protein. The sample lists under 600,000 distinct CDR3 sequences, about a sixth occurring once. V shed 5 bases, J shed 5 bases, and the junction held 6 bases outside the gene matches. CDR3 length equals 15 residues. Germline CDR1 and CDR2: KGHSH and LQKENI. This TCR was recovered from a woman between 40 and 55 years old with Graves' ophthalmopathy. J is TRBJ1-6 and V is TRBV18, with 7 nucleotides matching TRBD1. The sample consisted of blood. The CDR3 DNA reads TGTGCCAGCTCAACCGGGACAGTAGATAATTCACCCCTCCACTTT. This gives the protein CASSTGTVDNSPLHF.